The T cell receptor (beta chain) under discussion was sequenced for a study of blood T cell repertoires in COVID-19. From germline, CDR1 is SGHRS and CDR2 YFSETQ. Trimming pared 4 bases from V and 5 bases from J, leaving 18 bases between. The CDR3 covers 16 residues. Sequencing was performed with immunoSEQ multiplex PCR; in TCRdb, only in-frame clones are kept and a portion is missing. The sample has about 150,000 clones, approximately 79% seen once. The study drew participants aged about 18 to 95 years from 20 to 30 US areas. The sequenced sample consisted of PBMCs or T cells enriched from blood (not recorded which). The source is a man between 50 and 59 years old who had recovered from COVID-19. The genes are TRBV5-1 and TRBJ1-4, with D perhaps TRBD1 (6 bases). The CDR3 sequence: CASSRKIGQGNEKLFF. The DNA for the CDR3 is TGCGCCAGCAGCCGAAAGATCGGGCAGGGGAATGAAAAACTGTTTTTT.